The T cell receptor beta chain under discussion was sequenced for a study of T cell responses to AZD1222 COVID-19 vaccine. The junction had 2 bases not matched to a gene; V was cut back by 9 bases and J by 2 bases. Germline CDR1 LNHDA, CDR2 SQIVND (reference sequence). The CDR3 runs to 12 residues. The assay was immunoSEQ multiplex PCR, and TCRdb's table has in-frame clones only and misses some. The data hold about 140,000 clones, with 85% to 95% observed a single time. This specimen consisted of peripheral blood, obtained 28 days after the second AZD1222 dose. The gene calls are TRBV19 and TRBJ1-1, with 8 nucleotides matching TRBD1. The clonotype comes from an adult who received the AZD1222 COVID-19 vaccine. The CDR3 here is CASGQGNTEAFF. The CDR3, as DNA: TGTGCCAGCGGACAGGGAAACACTGAAGCTTTCTTT.